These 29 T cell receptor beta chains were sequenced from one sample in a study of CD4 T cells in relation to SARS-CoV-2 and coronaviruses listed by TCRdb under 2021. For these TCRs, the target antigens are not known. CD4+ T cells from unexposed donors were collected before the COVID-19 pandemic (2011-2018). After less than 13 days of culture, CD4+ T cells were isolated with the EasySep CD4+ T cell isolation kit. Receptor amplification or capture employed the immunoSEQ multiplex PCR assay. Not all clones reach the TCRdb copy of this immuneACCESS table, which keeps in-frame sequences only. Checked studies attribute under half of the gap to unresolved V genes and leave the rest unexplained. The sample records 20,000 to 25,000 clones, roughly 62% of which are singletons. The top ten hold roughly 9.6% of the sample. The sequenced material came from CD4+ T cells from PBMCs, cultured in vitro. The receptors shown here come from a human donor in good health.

CDR3 nucleotide sequence: TGTGCCAGCAGCGGATTACAGGGAGCTAATGAAAAACTGTTTTTT. Amino acids: CASSGLQGANEKLFF. The V and J genes are TRBV9 and TRBJ1-4; weak D call: TRBD1 (6 bases). From germline, CDR1 is SGDLS and CDR2 YYNGEE. Trimming pared 3 bases from V and 3 bases from J, leaving 12 bases between. This CDR3 region has 15 residues.

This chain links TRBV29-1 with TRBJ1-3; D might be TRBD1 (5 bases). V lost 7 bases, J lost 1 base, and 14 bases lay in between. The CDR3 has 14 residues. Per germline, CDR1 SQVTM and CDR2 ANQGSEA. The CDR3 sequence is CSATGLKSGNTIYF. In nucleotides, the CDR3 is TGCAGCGCAACGGGACTGAAATCTGGAAACACCATATATTTT.

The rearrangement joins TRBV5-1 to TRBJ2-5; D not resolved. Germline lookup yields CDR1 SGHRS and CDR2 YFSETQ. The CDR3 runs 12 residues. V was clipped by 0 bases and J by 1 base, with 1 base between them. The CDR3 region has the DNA TGCGCCAGCAGCTTGGTCCAAGAGACCCAGTACTTC. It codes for CASSLVQETQYF.

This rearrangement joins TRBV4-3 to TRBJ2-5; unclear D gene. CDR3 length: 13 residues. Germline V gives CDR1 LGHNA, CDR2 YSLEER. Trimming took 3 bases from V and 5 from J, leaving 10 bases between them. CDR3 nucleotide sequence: TGCGCCAGCAGCCAGCTTCTGGGGGAGACCCAGTACTTC. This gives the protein CASSQLLGETQYF.

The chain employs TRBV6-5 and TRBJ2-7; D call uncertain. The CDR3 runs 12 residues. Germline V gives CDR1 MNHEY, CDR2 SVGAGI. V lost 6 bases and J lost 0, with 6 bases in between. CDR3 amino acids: CASRKISYEQYF. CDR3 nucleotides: TGTGCCAGCAGGAAAATCTCCTACGAGCAGTACTTC.

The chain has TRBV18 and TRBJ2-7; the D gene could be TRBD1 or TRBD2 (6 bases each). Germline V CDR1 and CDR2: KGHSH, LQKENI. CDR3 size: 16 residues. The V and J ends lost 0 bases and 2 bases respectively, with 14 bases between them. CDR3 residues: CASSPPSGARAYEQYF. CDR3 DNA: TGTGCCAGCTCACCACCGTCGGGGGCGAGAGCCTACGAGCAGTACTTC. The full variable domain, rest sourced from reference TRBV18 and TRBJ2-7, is NAGVMQNPRHLVRRRGQEARLRCSPMKGHSHVYWYRQLPEEGLKFMVYLQKENIIDESGMPKERFSAEFPKEGPSILRIQQVVRGDSAAYFCASSPPSGARAYEQYFGPGTRLTVT.

The chain's CDR3 is CASSQAGVGMGEQFF. The CDR3 DNA reads as TGTGCCAGCAGCCAAGCGGGAGTTGGAATGGGTGAGCAGTTCTTC. The V and J genes are TRBV3-1 (or the pseudogene TRBV3-2) and TRBJ2-1; D perhaps matches TRBD2 (6 bases). This CDR3 contains 15 residues. Trimming left V 1 base short and J 9 bases short, with 16 bases between. The germline V gene encodes CDR1 LGHDT and CDR2 YNNKEL (reference sequence).

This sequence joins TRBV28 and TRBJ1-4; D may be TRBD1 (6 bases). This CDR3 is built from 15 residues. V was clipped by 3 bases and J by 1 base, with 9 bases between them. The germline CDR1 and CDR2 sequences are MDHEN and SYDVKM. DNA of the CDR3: TGTGCCAGCAGTTTTTCAGGGGTAACTAATGAAAAACTGTTTTTT. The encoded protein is CASSFSGVTNEKLFF.

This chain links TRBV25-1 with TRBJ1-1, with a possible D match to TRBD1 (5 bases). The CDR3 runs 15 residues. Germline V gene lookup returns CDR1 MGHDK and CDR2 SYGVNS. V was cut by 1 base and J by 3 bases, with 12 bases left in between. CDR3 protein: CASSEFGRADTEAFF. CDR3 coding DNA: TGTGCCAGCAGTGAATTCGGCAGGGCGGACACTGAAGCTTTCTTT.

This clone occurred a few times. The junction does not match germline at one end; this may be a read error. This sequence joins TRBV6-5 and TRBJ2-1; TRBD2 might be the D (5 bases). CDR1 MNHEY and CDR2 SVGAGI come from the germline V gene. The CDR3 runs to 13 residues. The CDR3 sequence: CASSYERRARLVF. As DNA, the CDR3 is TGTGCCAGCAGTTACGAGCGGCGTGCTCGTCTGGTCTTC.

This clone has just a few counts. The CDR3 DNA sequence: TGCGCCAGCAGCCAAGAAGGCTTTGGGTTATCAGATACGCAGTATTTT. Protein product: CASSQEGFGLSDTQYF. This sequence joins TRBV4-3 and TRBJ2-3; D remains ambiguous. The CDR3 has 16 amino acids. V lost 0 bases and J 4 bases, leaving 14 bases between the germline ends. The germline gives CDR1 LGHNA, CDR2 YSLEER.

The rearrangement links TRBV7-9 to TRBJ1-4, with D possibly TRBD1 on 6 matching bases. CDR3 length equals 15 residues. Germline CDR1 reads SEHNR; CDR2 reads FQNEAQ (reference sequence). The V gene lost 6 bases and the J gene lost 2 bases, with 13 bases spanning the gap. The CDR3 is CASSILQGTNEKLFF. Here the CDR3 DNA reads TGTGCCAGCAGTATACTCCAGGGGACTAATGAAAAACTGTTTTTT.

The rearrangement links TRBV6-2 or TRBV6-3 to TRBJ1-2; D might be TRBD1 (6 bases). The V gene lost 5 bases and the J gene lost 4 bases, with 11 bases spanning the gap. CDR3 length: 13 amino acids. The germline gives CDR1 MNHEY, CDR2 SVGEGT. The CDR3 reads CASSRGQPYGYTF. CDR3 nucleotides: TGTGCCAGCAGTCGAGGACAGCCCTATGGCTACACCTTC.

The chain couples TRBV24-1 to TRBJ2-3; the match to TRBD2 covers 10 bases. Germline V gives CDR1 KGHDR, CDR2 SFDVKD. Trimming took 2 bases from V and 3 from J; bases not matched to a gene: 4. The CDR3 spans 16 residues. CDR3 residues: CATSDSPSGSTDTQYF. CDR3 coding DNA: TGTGCCACCAGTGATTCGCCTAGCGGGAGTACAGATACGCAGTATTTT.

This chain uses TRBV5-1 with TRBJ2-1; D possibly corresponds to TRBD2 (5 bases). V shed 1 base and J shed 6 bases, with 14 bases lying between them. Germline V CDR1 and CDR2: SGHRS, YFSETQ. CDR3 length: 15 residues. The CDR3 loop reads CASSLTDSPSNEQFF. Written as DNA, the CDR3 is TGCGCCAGCAGCTTGACGGACTCCCCATCCAATGAGCAGTTCTTC.

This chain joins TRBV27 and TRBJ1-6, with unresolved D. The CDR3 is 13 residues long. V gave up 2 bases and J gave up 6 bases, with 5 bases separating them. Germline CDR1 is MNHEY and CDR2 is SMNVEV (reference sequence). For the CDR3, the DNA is TGTGCCAGCAGTTTACCGGGTAATTCACCCCTCCACTTT. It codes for CASSLPGNSPLHF.

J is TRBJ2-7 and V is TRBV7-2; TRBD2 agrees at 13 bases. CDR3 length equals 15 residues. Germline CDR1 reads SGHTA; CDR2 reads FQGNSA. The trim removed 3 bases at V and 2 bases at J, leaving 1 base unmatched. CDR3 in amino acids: CASSLTSGGTYEQYF. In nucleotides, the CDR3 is TGTGCCAGCAGCTTGACTAGCGGGGGGACCTACGAGCAGTACTTC.

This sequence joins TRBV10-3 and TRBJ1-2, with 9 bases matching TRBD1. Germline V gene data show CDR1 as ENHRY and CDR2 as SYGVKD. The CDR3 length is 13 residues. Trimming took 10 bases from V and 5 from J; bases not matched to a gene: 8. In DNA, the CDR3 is TGTGCCACTCAACAGGGGGCCGGGTATGGCTACACCTTC. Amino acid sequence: CATQQGAGYGYTF.

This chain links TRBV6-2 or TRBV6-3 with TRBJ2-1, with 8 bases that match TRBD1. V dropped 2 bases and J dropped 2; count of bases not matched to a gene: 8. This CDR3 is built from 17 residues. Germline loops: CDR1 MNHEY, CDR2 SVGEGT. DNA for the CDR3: TGTGCCAGCAGTTACCAGCAGGGGGCGTGGGCCTACAATGAGCAGTTCTTC. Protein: CASSYQQGAWAYNEQFF.

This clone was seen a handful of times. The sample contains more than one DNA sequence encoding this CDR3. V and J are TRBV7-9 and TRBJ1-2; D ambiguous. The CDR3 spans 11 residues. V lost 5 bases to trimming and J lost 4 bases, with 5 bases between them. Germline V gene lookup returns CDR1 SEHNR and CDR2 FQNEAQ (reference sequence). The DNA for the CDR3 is TGTGCCAGCAGCCGGAGCTATGGCTACACCTTC. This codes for CASSRSYGYTF.

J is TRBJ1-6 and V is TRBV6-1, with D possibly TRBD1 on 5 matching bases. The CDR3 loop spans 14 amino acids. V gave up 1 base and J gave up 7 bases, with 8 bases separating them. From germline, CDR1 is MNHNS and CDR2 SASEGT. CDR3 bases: TGTGCCAGCAGTGAAGTTTGGGGGAATTCACCCCTCCACTTT. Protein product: CASSEVWGNSPLHF.

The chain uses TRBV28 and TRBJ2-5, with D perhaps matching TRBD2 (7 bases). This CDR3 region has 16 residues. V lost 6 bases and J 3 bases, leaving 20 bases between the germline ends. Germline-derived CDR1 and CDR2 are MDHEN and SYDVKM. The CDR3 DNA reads TGTGCCAGCAGCGAAGGAGGGACTACAGGGAAAGAGACCCAGTACTTC. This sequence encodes CASSEGGTTGKETQYF.

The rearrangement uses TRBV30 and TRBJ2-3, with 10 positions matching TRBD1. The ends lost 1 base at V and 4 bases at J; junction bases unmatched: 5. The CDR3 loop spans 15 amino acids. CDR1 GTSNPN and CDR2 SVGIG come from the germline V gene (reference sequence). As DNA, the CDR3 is TGTGCCTGGAGTGAAGCGGGACAGGGGTCAGATACGCAGTATTTT. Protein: CAWSEAGQGSDTQYF.

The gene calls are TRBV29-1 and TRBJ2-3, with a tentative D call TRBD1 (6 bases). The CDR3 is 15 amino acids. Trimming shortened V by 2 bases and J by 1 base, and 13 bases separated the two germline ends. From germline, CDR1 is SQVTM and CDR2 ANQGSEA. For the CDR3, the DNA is TGCAGCGTTGAACGACTGGCAGGGGGCACAGATACGCAGTATTTT. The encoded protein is CSVERLAGGTDTQYF.

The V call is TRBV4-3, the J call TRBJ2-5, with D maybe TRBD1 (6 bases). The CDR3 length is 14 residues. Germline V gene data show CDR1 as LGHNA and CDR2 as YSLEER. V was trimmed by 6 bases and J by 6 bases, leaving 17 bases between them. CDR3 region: CASRPDSPRKTQYF. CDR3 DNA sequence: TGCGCCAGCAGACCGGACAGTCCTAGAAAGACCCAGTACTTC.

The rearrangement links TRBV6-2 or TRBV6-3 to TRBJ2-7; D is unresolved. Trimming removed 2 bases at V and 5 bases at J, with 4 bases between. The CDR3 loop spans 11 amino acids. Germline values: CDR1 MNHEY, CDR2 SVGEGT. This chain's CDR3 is CASSYENEQYF. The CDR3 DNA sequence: TGTGCCAGCAGTTACGAAAACGAGCAGTACTTC.

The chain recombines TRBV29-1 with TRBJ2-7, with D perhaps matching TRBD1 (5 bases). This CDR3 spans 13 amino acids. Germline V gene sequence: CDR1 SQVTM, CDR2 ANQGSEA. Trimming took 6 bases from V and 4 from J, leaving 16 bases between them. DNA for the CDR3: TGCAGCGTCTCGACAGCCTCACGGTACGAGCAGTACTTC. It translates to CSVSTASRYEQYF.

This CDR3 is CASSYPSGSGRDNEQFF. The CDR3 coding sequence is TGTGCCAGCAGTTACCCCAGTGGTAGCGGGAGGGACAATGAGCAGTTCTTC. The chain recombines TRBV6-2 or TRBV6-3 with TRBJ2-1, with 11 bases aligning to TRBD2. The ends lost 2 bases at V and 5 bases at J; junction bases unmatched: 8. Germline-derived CDR1 and CDR2 are MNHEY and SVGEGT. The CDR3 totals 17 residues.

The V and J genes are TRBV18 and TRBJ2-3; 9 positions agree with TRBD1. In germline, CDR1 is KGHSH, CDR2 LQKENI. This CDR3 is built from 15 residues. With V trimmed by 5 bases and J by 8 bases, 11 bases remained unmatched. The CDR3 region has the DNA TGTGCCAGCTCAACGGGACAGGGAGCAATCGGTACGCAGTATTTT. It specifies CASSTGQGAIGTQYF.